This T cell receptor (beta chain) is drawn from a study of STAT5B mutations in CD4+ large granular lymphocyte leukemia. Notes on the study in general: Top patient clones used TRBV06 genes more often: 8/27 versus 2/35 in controls.

Original data processing: A productive frequency of 2.59 x 10-5 was the lowest detectable. The method was immunoSEQ multiplex PCR; TCRdb's version includes in-frame clones alone and lacks a portion of them. V and J calls and clone size are those listed in that table; D and trimming were worked out from the DNA. This sample carries roughly 30,000 clones, about four fifths of them seen once, and the ten largest clones take approximately 2.4%. In regard to this clone: Its cognate antigen is unknown.

V was clipped by 6 bases and J by 3 bases; unmatched bases: 10. CDR3 size: 16 residues. CDR1 MNHEY and CDR2 SMNVEV come from the germline V gene (reference sequence). The chain uses TRBV27 and TRBJ1-1; TRBD1 matches 10 bases. Sample: CD4+ T cells from blood buffy coats. This receptor was obtained from a human donor in good health. The CDR3: CASSLWDRGWHTEAFF. CDR3 nucleotides: TGTGCCAGCAGCCTCTGGGACAGGGGTTGGCACACTGAAGCTTTCTTT.